This TCR beta chain is from a study of OX40 agonist ivuxolimab in advanced cancers. This CDR3 is built from 13 residues. The V end was cut by 1 base, the J end by 3 bases, with 6 bases between. Germline V CDR1 and CDR2: LNHNV, YYDKDF (reference sequence). This clone has just a few counts. Assay used: immunoSEQ multiplex PCR; TCRdb lists only in-frame clones, some missing. Among around 68,000 clones, 85% were seen once, and the ten largest hold around a sixth. Source: CD4+ or CD8+ T cells sorted from blood, taken in a trial of the OX40 agonist ivuxolimab. The rearrangement uses TRBV15 and TRBJ2-5; D is unresolved. The TCR was taken from an adult with an advanced solid tumor such as melanoma, head and neck, liver or kidney cancer. In nucleotides, the CDR3 is TGTGCCACCAGCAGAGTGCCTGAAGAGACCCAGTACTTC. This encodes CATSRVPEETQYF.